This section outlines one TCR beta chain sequence together with its context. Its antigen is currently unknown. The CDR3 is 12 amino acids. The ends were cut back, 6 bases at V and 8 bases at J, with 10 bases in the middle. From germline, CDR1 is MNHNY and CDR2 SVGAGI (reference sequence). The entry originates in a study of cytomegalovirus exposure and HLA in healthy donors. Overall study context: The 130 or so validation repertoires were reported in a later analysis to have been generated on the same platform as the roughly 720 first-cohort repertoires.

Study-wide findings and caveats: Through in vitro validation, a few CMV-associated chains were shown to be specific for CMV antigens. Generally TCR sequences proved uncommon, though certain public TCRs appeared in numerous donors. Cytomegalovirus association was assigned to some 160 TCR beta chains.

The data were produced by immunoSEQ multiplex PCR, yet TCRdb's version contains in-frame clones alone and is incomplete. Of approximately 80,000 clones listed, 93% are singletons. This clonotype originated in a woman under 40 in good health and CMV-seronegative. Sequencing input: PBMCs. The genes are TRBV6-6 and TRBJ1-4; the D is unclear. CDR3 loop: CASSPSGEKLFF. The CDR3 DNA follows: TGTGCCAGCAGCCCCTCGGGGGAAAAACTGTTTTTT.